Each of the 2 T cell receptor beta chains below was sequenced from the same sample in a study of vaccination and CD4 T cells after COVID-19. Cultured CD4+ T cell DNA underwent sequencing with the Oncomine TCR Beta short-read assay. A single record per CDR3 protein comes from TCRdb applying MiXCR to the PCR reads. The table has about 20,000 distinct CDR3 sequences, around 53% seen once. Treatment here: roughly nine-day PBMC culture with coronavirus spike peptide pools or control peptides (ViraFEST assay). These receptors have no identified antigens. The sequencing sample was made of CD4+ T cells from blood, cultured in vitro. These receptors were collected from a human donor who had recovered from COVID-19.

This clonotype was seen only once. The chain carries TRBV30 and TRBJ1-2, with D possibly matching TRBD1 (5 bases). Trimming stripped 0 bases from V and 8 bases from J, with 10 bases between. The CDR3 consists of 12 residues. The germline gives CDR1 GTSNPN, CDR2 SVGIG (reference sequence). Here the CDR3 reads CAWSVMGEGYTF. The CDR3 coding sequence is TGTGCCTGGAGTGTAATGGGGGAGGGCTACACCTTC.

The chain joins TRBV15 to TRBJ2-7, with D possibly TRBD2 on 5 matching bases. V dropped 0 bases and J dropped 3 bases, with 12 bases sitting between them. The CDR3 consists of 15 residues. Per the germline V gene, CDR1 is LNHNV and CDR2 is YYDKDF (reference sequence). The CDR3 nucleotides read TGTGCCACCAGCAGAGAGGGCGGGCTTGGCTACGAGCAGTACTTC. This sequence encodes CATSREGGLGYEQYF.